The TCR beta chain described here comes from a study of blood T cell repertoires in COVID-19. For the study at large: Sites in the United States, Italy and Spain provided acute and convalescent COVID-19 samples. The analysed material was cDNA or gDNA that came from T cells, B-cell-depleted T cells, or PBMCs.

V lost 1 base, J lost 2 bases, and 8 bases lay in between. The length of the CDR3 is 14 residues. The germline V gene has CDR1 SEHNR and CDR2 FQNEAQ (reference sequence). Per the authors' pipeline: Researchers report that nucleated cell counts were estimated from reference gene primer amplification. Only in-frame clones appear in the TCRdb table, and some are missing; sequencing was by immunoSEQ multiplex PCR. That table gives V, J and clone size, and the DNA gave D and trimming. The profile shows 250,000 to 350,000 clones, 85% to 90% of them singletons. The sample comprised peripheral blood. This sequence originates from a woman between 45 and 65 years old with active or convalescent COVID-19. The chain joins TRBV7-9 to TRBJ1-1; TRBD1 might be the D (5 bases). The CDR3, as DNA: TGTGCCAGCAGCTTAGGGGGCTCTAACACTGAAGCTTTCTTT. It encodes CASSLGGSNTEAFF.